These T cell receptor beta chains were read from a single sample in a study of shared clonotypes between healthy human individuals. Generated by immunoSEQ multiplex PCR, the TCRdb table keeps only in-frame clones and is missing some. In the table there are 2,100,000 or so clones, approximately 94% of which are singletons. The sample taken for sequencing was naive CD4+ T cells sorted from blood. The origin of the receptors is a man aged 18 to 30 in good health. CDR3s include the opening cysteine and the closing phenylalanine or tryptophan. The order of the fields is V gene, clone size, J gene, D gene, CDR3 protein. A D gene is named only where the DNA matches it firmly. Rows give clone size only sometimes, using once, few, many, or a class for an expanded clone.

>TRBV18|.|TRBJ2-7|.
CASSPNRDIYEQYF
>TRBV9|.|TRBJ2-7|.
CASSFRQESSYEQYF
>TRBV5-1|.|TRBJ1-1|TRBD1
CASSLSTKGQSEAFF
>TRBV7-2|.|TRBJ2-1|TRBD2
CASSLELAGGRNEQFF
>TRBV6-5|.|TRBJ2-3|.
CASSRQNTDTQYF
>TRBV29-1|.|TRBJ2-2|TRBD2
CSVRRGSHTGELFF
>TRBV25-1|.|TRBJ1-3|.
CASSESPGQSSGNTIYF
>TRBV7-6|.|TRBJ2-3|.
CASSLIVDTQYF
>TRBV18|.|TRBJ2-2|.
CASSPRGQAGTGELFF
>TRBV27|.|TRBJ2-7|TRBD1
CASSFTGTGFYEQYF
>TRBV7-9|.|TRBJ1-5|.
CASSPGHNQPQHF
>TRBV5-1|.|TRBJ2-1|TRBD2
CASSSSGGPYNEQFF
>TRBV10-3|.|TRBJ1-4|.
CAISESASTNEKLFF
>TRBV6-5|.|TRBJ2-2|.
CASSYAPWTGELFF
>TRBV5-1|.|TRBJ2-1|.
CASSRQLASSYNEQFF
>TRBV15|.|TRBJ2-1|.
CATSRDGTRNEQFF
>TRBV7-9|.|TRBJ1-3|TRBD1
CASSSRQDREYSGNTIYF
>TRBV19|.|TRBJ1-2|TRBD1
CASSIGSGQGYGYTF
>TRBV12-5|once|TRBJ1-1|.
CASGLSPQGSEAFF
>TRBV11-2|.|TRBJ2-5|.
CASSHLGGTYQETQYF
>TRBV5-5|.|TRBJ1-5|.
CASSLTDHNQPQHF
>TRBV27|.|TRBJ1-5|.
CASSLPGQPQHF
>TRBV5-1|.|TRBJ1-4|TRBD1
CASSRTGGASNEKLFF
>TRBV5-1|.|TRBJ1-4|.
CASSFYGGKNEKLFF
>TRBV2|.|TRBJ1-1|.
CASRRFTEAFF
>TRBV7-2|.|TRBJ1-4|.
CASSRDSLNEKLFF
>TRBV7-2|.|TRBJ1-2|.
CASSLGRSGYTF
>TRBV7-8|.|TRBJ2-7|TRBD2
CASSLGLAGAWEQYF
>TRBV9|.|TRBJ2-1|TRBD2
CASSSGTSYNEQFF
>TRBV30|.|TRBJ2-5|.
CAWSRGQETQYF
>TRBV30|.|TRBJ1-5|.
CAWRAGPSNQPQHF
>TRBV28|.|TRBJ2-3|TRBD1
CASSLLGQGPGSTDTQYF
>TRBV5-1|.|TRBJ1-2|.
CASILGEGDGTYGYTF
>TRBV10-3|.|TRBJ1-2|.
CAISGSGYGYTF
>TRBV19|.|TRBJ2-3|TRBD2
CASSQTSGRTDTQYF
>TRBV6-4|.|TRBJ2-5|TRBD2
CASSVSGTSGEETQYF
>TRBV10-1|.|TRBJ2-5|.
CASSNGGPETQYF
>TRBV6-5|.|TRBJ2-2|.
CASSYSGPMNTGELFF
>TRBV2|.|TRBJ2-1|.
CASGVGEQFF
>TRBV18|.|TRBJ1-2|.
CASSPGAGSLGYTF
>TRBV10-3|.|TRBJ1-2|.
CATGDGRANYGYTF
>TRBV14|.|TRBJ2-7|TRBD1
CASSQGGQSYEQYF
>TRBV25-1|.|TRBJ1-4|.
CASSEVGGGYYEKLFF
>TRBV2|.|TRBJ2-2|TRBD1
CASSRGQGGTGELFF
>TRBV6-5|once|TRBJ2-7|.
CASSYSASSYEQYF
>TRBV7-9|.|TRBJ2-1|TRBD2
CASSFGTSGGNEQFF
>TRBV6-5|.|TRBJ1-5|TRBD1
CASSSSRDRQPQHF